The 18 T cell receptor beta chains given below trace back to one sample, sequenced in a study of OX40 agonist ivuxolimab in advanced cancers. Assay: immunoSEQ multiplex PCR; the TCRdb copy retains only in-frame clones and omits some. The sample lists around 23,000 clones, around 85% occurring once. The sample in question was CD4+ or CD8+ T cells sorted from blood, obtained in a trial of the OX40 agonist ivuxolimab. The source is an adult with an advanced solid tumor such as melanoma, head and neck, liver or kidney cancer.

Here the CDR3 reads CASSQDLRGGEKLFF. CDR3 bases: TGCGCCAGCAGCCAAGATCTTAGAGGAGGGGAAAAACTGTTTTTT. This chain uses TRBV4-1 with TRBJ1-4; D gene ambiguous. Trimming pared 0 bases from V and 8 bases from J, leaving 13 bases between. CDR1 is MGHRA, CDR2 YSYEKL, per germline. The length of the CDR3 is 15 residues.

CDR3: CASSLDRGPYQPQHF. In nucleotides, the CDR3 is TGTGCCAGCAGCTTGGACAGGGGGCCCTATCAGCCCCAGCATTTT. The chain has TRBV5-5 and TRBJ1-5; 9 nucleotides match TRBD1. Trimming removed 0 bases from V and 5 bases from J; junction bases left unmatched: 3. Germline loops: CDR1 SGHKS, CDR2 YYEKEE (reference sequence). The CDR3 consists of 15 residues.

The genes are TRBV19 and TRBJ2-6; D not certain. CDR3 size: 15 residues. With 0 bases removed from V and 0 bases from J, the gap between germline ends came to 3 bases. In germline, CDR1 is LNHDA, CDR2 SQIVND (reference sequence). The CDR3 DNA reads as TGTGCCAGTAGTATAGACGACTCTGGGGCCAACGTCCTGACTTTC. This gives the protein CASSIDDSGANVLTF.

This chain joins TRBV7-9 and TRBJ2-6; TRBD2 might be the D (5 bases). Germline V lookup: CDR1 SEHNR, CDR2 FQNEAQ (reference sequence). The CDR3 has 18 residues. Between the trimmed V and J ends, which lost 4 bases and 0 bases, there was a span of 16 bases. CDR3 DNA sequence: TGTGCCAGCAGCTACCACCCCGGACTTGTCTCTGGGGCCAACGTCCTGACTTTC. Residues: CASSYHPGLVSGANVLTF.

This clone occurred once. This chain uses TRBV13 with TRBJ1-3; D perhaps matches TRBD1 (6 bases). CDR3 length: 14 amino acids. Trimming cost V 7 bases and J 10 bases, with 20 bases left between them. Germline V gene lookup returns CDR1 PRHDT and CDR2 FYEKMQ (reference sequence). The CDR3 DNA reads TGTGCCAGCACCCTCCAGGGGCCCCCTACTACCATATATTTT. This sequence encodes CASTLQGPPTTIYF.

The V call is TRBV9, the J call TRBJ1-2; D possibly corresponds to TRBD1 (5 bases). Trimming took 3 bases from V and 1 from J, leaving 10 bases between them. Germline V gene lookup returns CDR1 SGDLS and CDR2 YYNGEE. The CDR3 sequence is 14 residues long. CDR3 nucleotides: TGTGCCAGCAGCGAGAATGGGGGTAACTATGGCTACACCTTC. Protein: CASSENGGNYGYTF.

This chain uses TRBV6-5 with TRBJ2-2, with D uncertain. V was trimmed by 2 bases and J by 6 bases, leaving 7 bases between them. The CDR3 runs 13 residues. Germline lookup yields CDR1 MNHEY and CDR2 SVGAGI. The CDR3 sequence is CASSYGFPGELFF. In nucleotides, the CDR3 is TGTGCCAGCAGTTACGGGTTCCCCGGGGAGCTGTTTTTT.

The V gene is TRBV7-9, the J gene TRBJ2-7; 8 nucleotides align to TRBD1. Per germline, CDR1 SEHNR and CDR2 FQNEAQ (reference sequence). This CDR3 is built from 13 residues. V was clipped by 3 bases and J by 4 bases; unmatched bases: 2. The CDR3 loop reads CASSLDRAYEQYF. In nucleotides, the CDR3 is TGTGCCAGCAGCTTGGACAGGGCGTACGAGCAGTACTTC.

The J gene is TRBJ2-1, the V gene TRBV4-1, with 9 bases aligning to TRBD2. V shed 0 bases, J shed 7 bases, and the junction held 7 bases outside the gene matches. The CDR3 totals 16 residues. CDR1 is MGHRA, CDR2 YSYEKL, per germline. In DNA, the CDR3 is TGCGCCAGCAGCCAAGATTATAGCGGGAGATTAAATGAGCAGTTCTTC. Protein: CASSQDYSGRLNEQFF.

This clone was observed a single time. The chain has TRBV13 and TRBJ2-3; TRBD2 might be the D (7 bases). V lost 5 bases to trimming and J lost 0 bases, with 15 bases between them. CDR1 is PRHDT, CDR2 FYEKMQ, per germline (reference sequence). CDR3 length: 16 residues. The CDR3 spells CASSLSGGHSTDTQYF. The CDR3, as DNA: TGTGCCAGCAGCCTGTCGGGGGGCCATAGCACAGATACGCAGTATTTT.

This clone was seen just once. This chain connects TRBV7-6 to TRBJ2-2; 11 bases match TRBD1. Germline V CDR1 and CDR2: SGHVS, FNYEAQ. The CDR3 sequence is 16 residues long. The trim removed 5 bases at V and 4 bases at J, leaving 6 bases unmatched. The CDR3 bases are TGTGCCAGCAGCCAGGACAGGGGGCGCGGCACCGGGGAGCTGTTTTTT. It is translated as CASSQDRGRGTGELFF. Drawing the rest from reference TRBV7-6 and TRBJ2-2, the complete variable domain is GAGVSQSPRYKVTKRGQDVALRCDPISGHVSLYWYRQALGQGPEFLTYFNYEAQQDKSGLPNDRFSAERPEGSISTLTIQRTEQRDSAMYRCASSQDRGRGTGELFFGEGSRLTVL.

The CDR3 reads CASSHRSGLAGSETQYF. CDR3 in DNA: TGTGCCAGCAGCCATCGAAGCGGACTAGCGGGATCAGAGACCCAGTACTTC. The chain carries TRBV7-6 and TRBJ2-5; 12 nucleotides agree with TRBD2. Trimming took 5 bases from V and 4 from J; bases not matched to a gene: 11. The germline V gene has CDR1 SGHVS and CDR2 FNYEAQ. The CDR3 contains 17 residues.

The J gene is TRBJ2-7, the V gene TRBV7-9, with D possibly TRBD1 on 5 matching bases. Looked up from germline, CDR1 is SEHNR and CDR2 is FQNEAQ (reference sequence). This CDR3 contains 14 residues. Trimming cost V 5 bases and J 4 bases, with 15 bases left between them. The CDR3 nucleotides read TGTGCCAGCAGCCCCCAGGGTAAGGGGTACGAGCAGTACTTC. Residues: CASSPQGKGYEQYF.

The count of this clone is one. The chain links TRBV13 to TRBJ1-2; D is ambiguous. V dropped 5 bases and J dropped 6 bases, with 16 bases sitting between them. The CDR3 is 14 residues long. Germline CDR1 and CDR2: PRHDT and FYEKMQ (reference sequence). CDR3 protein: CASSQDRGRDGYTF. CDR3 DNA sequence: TGTGCCAGCAGCCAAGACCGGGGAAGGGATGGCTACACCTTC.

Remarks on this clone: The junction and the germline gene differ at one end; a read error may be behind it. V and J are TRBV7-7 and TRBJ2-1, with 7 bases aligning to TRBD2. The CDR3 totals 15 residues. Germline V gene lookup returns CDR1 SSHAT and CDR2 FNYEAQ (reference sequence). The CDR3 DNA follows: TGTGCTAGCAGCCCCGCCGGCGGGGGATACAATGAGCAGTTCTTC. It encodes CASSPAGGGYNEQFF.

The chain is built from TRBV5-6 and TRBJ1-1, with 8 positions matching TRBD1. Germline V gene data show CDR1 as SGHDT and CDR2 as YYEEEE. After removal of 2 bases from V and 6 bases from J, the junction contained 6 bases not matched to a gene. The CDR3 spans 14 residues. The CDR3 is CASSFGQGSAEAFF. The CDR3 region has the DNA TGTGCCAGCAGCTTCGGACAGGGTAGCGCTGAAGCTTTCTTT.

The chain uses TRBV9 and TRBJ2-2; D not resolved. The length of the CDR3 is 16 residues. Germline CDR1 SGDLS, CDR2 YYNGEE. V was trimmed by 3 bases and J by 7 bases, leaving 19 bases between them. The CDR3 loop is CASSAQLRFRIGELFF. CDR3 nucleotide sequence: TGTGCCAGCAGCGCCCAGCTTAGGTTTCGCATCGGGGAGCTGTTTTTT.

This clone was counted between two and nine times. The V call is TRBV7-6, the J call TRBJ2-1; 10 bases are a match to TRBD2. Trimming took 5 bases from V and 8 from J; bases not matched to a gene: 6. Germline CDR1 reads SGHVS; CDR2 reads FNYEAQ. The CDR3 has 14 residues. Here the CDR3 DNA reads TGTGCCAGCAGCCCTAGCGGGAGTCCCCATGAGCAGTTCTTC. Residues: CASSPSGSPHEQFF. Full variable domain (rest looked up from reference TRBV7-6 and TRBJ2-1): GAGVSQSPRYKVTKRGQDVALRCDPISGHVSLYWYRQALGQGPEFLTYFNYEAQQDKSGLPNDRFSAERPEGSISTLTIQRTEQRDSAMYRCASSPSGSPHEQFFGPGTRLTVL.